This is a list of T cell receptor beta chains from one sample in a study of blood T cell repertoires in COVID-19. Some clones are missing from TCRdb's copy, which holds only in-frame ones; the method was immunoSEQ multiplex PCR. The table lists 20,000 to 25,000 clones, less than 85% of them singletons. Sequencing was carried out using peripheral blood. The receptors stem from a man in his 60s with active COVID-19. Each CDR3 is given with its conserved first and last residue. The order of the fields is V gene, J gene, D gene, clone size, CDR3 protein, CDR3 DNA. The D gene is left open where the match is weak. Rows may omit the clone size; those that give it use once, few, many or a size class.

TRBV7-9,TRBJ1-4,TRBD1,-,CASSLRKTGGDEKLFF,TGTGCCAGCAGCTTAAGAAAGACAGGGGGCGATGAAAAACTGTTTTTT
TRBV9,TRBJ1-5,TRBD1,-,CASGQGNQPQHF,TGTGCCAGTGGACAGGGTAATCAGCCCCAGCATTTT
TRBV30,TRBJ1-5,TRBD1,once,CAWSSNRGGNQPQHF,TGTGCCTGGAGTAGCAACAGGGGGGGCAATCAGCCCCAGCATTTT
TRBV9,TRBJ2-1,TRBD2,-,CASSPLAGEGGEQFF,TGTGCCAGCAGCCCGCTAGCGGGAGAAGGAGGAGAGCAGTTCTTC
TRBV24-1,TRBJ2-1,TRBD2,-,CATSELTSGKQFF,TGTGCCACCAGTGAGCTGACTAGCGGAAAGCAGTTCTTC
TRBV27,TRBJ2-2,-,once,CASSLQRFLRRFTGELFF,TGTGCCAGCAGTTTACAGCGGTTCCTCCGACGCTTCACCGGGGAGCTGTTTTTT
TRBV30,TRBJ1-2,-,-,CAWSVLSEAHGYTF,TGTGCCTGGAGTGTACTAAGTGAGGCCCACGGCTACACCTTC
TRBV19,TRBJ1-1,-,-,CASSIGLAFEAFF,TGTGCCAGTAGTATCGGACTGGCCTTTGAAGCTTTCTTT
TRBV6-5,TRBJ2-7,-,-,CASSYSDSQTYEQYF,TGTGCCAGCAGTTACTCGGACAGTCAAACCTACGAGCAGTACTTC
TRBV3-1/TRBV3-2,TRBJ2-7,-,-,CASSQDFPGGEQYF,TGTGCCAGCAGCCAAGACTTTCCAGGAGGAGAGCAGTACTTC
TRBV27,TRBJ1-2,-,-,CASSSIETGRPHGYTF,TGTGCCAGCAGTTCGATCGAAACAGGCCGGCCACATGGCTACACCTTC
TRBV12-5,TRBJ1-1,-,-,CASGTTMNTEAFF,TGTGCTAGTGGAACAACTATGAACACTGAAGCTTTCTTT
TRBV29-1,TRBJ1-1,TRBD1,-,CSVAEGANTEAFF,TGCAGCGTTGCCGAGGGGGCCAACACTGAAGCTTTCTTT
TRBV24-1,TRBJ1-1,-,-,CATSDLDGVNTEAFF,TGTGCCACCAGTGACTTAGACGGGGTGAACACTGAAGCTTTCTTT
TRBV19,TRBJ2-1,TRBD2,-,CASSIVSGRLDNEQFF,TGTGCCAGTAGTATAGTGAGCGGGAGGTTGGATAATGAGCAGTTCTTC
TRBV6-4,TRBJ1-2,TRBD1,-,CASSVGRGYGYTF,TGTGCCAGCAGTGTCGGCAGGGGGTATGGCTACACCTTC
TRBV12-5,TRBJ2-5,-,-,CASGDRQETQYF,TGTGCTAGTGGCGACAGGCAAGAGACCCAGTACTTC
TRBV24-1,TRBJ2-2,TRBD1,-,CATSDFLPGTGGTGELFF,TGTGCCACCAGTGATTTCTTGCCGGGGACAGGGGGGACCGGGGAGCTGTTTTTT
TRBV6-2/TRBV6-3,TRBJ2-7,TRBD2,-,CASSYLAGDSYEQYF,TGTGCCAGCAGCTACTTAGCGGGAGACTCCTACGAGCAGTACTTC
TRBV9,TRBJ2-2,TRBD1,-,CASSFSTGGDTGELFF,TGTGCCAGCAGCTTTTCGACAGGGGGCGACACCGGGGAGCTGTTTTTT
TRBV25-1,TRBJ2-4,TRBD2,once,CASSEPSGAAKNIQYF,TGTGCCAGCAGTGAACCTAGCGGAGCCGCCAAAAACATTCAGTACTTC
TRBV19,TRBJ1-5,TRBD1,-,CASGVRDRISNQPQHF,TGTGCCAGTGGAGTGCGGGACAGAATTAGCAATCAGCCCCAGCATTTT
TRBV18,TRBJ1-5,-,-,CASSSQGNQPQHF,TGTGCCAGCTCGTCCCAGGGGAATCAGCCCCAGCATTTT
TRBV28,TRBJ2-2,TRBD1,few,CASSPRDSTGELFF,TGTGCCAGCAGTCCCAGGGACAGCACCGGGGAGCTGTTTTTT
TRBV19,TRBJ2-2,TRBD2,-,CASRTGLAGVMTTGELFF,TGTGCCAGTAGAACGGGACTAGCGGGAGTAATGACTACCGGGGAGCTGTTTTTT
TRBV13,TRBJ1-5,-,-,CASSVQGIVPQPQHF,TGTGCCAGCAGCGTACAGGGAATAGTCCCCCAGCCCCAGCATTTT
TRBV7-3,TRBJ1-1,TRBD1,few,CASSLATRGLENTEAFF,TGTGCCAGCAGCTTGGCCACTAGGGGGCTCGAAAACACTGAAGCTTTCTTT
TRBV6-6,TRBJ2-3,-,-,CASTKGTSTDTQYF,TGTGCCAGCACCAAGGGGACTAGCACAGATACGCAGTATTTT
TRBV7-2,TRBJ2-3,-,once,CASSASLTGTDTQYF,TGTGCCAGCAGCGCTAGCTTGACGGGCACAGATACGCAGTATTTT
TRBV5-1,TRBJ2-1,-,-,CASSLFATTGNEQFF,TGCGCCAGCAGCTTGTTCGCGACCACCGGGAATGAGCAGTTCTTC
TRBV12-5,TRBJ2-7,-,-,CASGSDTSYEQYF,TGTGCTAGTGGCTCGGACACAAGCTACGAGCAGTACTTC
TRBV5-4,TRBJ1-2,TRBD1,-,CASSLDLQGGGYTF,TGTGCCAGCAGCTTGGACTTACAGGGGGGCGGCTACACCTTC
TRBV6-5,TRBJ1-5,TRBD1,-,CASSSGGGNQPQHF,TGTGCCAGCAGTTCAGGGGGCGGCAATCAGCCCCAGCATTTT
TRBV7-3,TRBJ2-3,-,once,CASSSSESGSTDTQYF,TGTGCCAGCAGCTCCTCGGAGAGCGGTAGCACAGATACGCAGTATTTT
TRBV5-8,TRBJ1-1,-,once,CASTLIAGSEAFF,TGTGCCAGCACCCTAATTGCGGGATCTGAAGCTTTCTTT
TRBV7-3,TRBJ2-2,-,-,CASSATGTLNTGELFF,TGTGCCAGCAGCGCGACCGGGACACTGAACACCGGGGAGCTGTTTTTT
TRBV5-1,TRBJ1-5,-,-,CASSFGVDGNQPQHF,TGCGCCAGCAGCTTCGGGGTGGATGGCAATCAGCCCCAGCATTTT
TRBV7-2,TRBJ1-2,-,-,CASSLAEGNYGYTF,TGTGCCAGCAGCTTAGCAGAGGGAAACTATGGCTACACCTTC
TRBV19,TRBJ2-4,TRBD2,-,CASISTSGLAKNIQYF,TGTGCCAGTATCTCGACTAGCGGACTAGCCAAAAACATTCAGTACTTC
TRBV4-3,TRBJ2-7,TRBD1,-,CASSQDWPGGSYEQYF,TGCGCCAGCAGCCAAGATTGGCCAGGGGGCTCCTACGAGCAGTACTTC
TRBV7-3,TRBJ2-3,-,once,CASSPHLGRVADTQYF,TGTGCCAGCAGCCCACACTTGGGGAGAGTCGCAGATACGCAGTATTTT
TRBV2,TRBJ2-1,-,-,CASSELGAEQFF,TGTGCCAGCAGTGAGCTAGGGGCTGAGCAGTTCTTC
TRBV5-1,TRBJ2-7,TRBD1,-,CASSADRGSDEQYF,TGCGCCAGCAGCGCGGACAGGGGATCTGACGAGCAGTACTTC